These T cell receptor beta chains were read from a single sample in a study of blood T cells in healthy people across ages. Using its own MiXCR run on the 5' RACE reads, TCRdb lists one record per CDR3 protein. The sample has around 1,000,000 distinct CDR3 sequences, 35% to 45% seen once. Sequenced: blood. The receptor set was obtained from a man between 18 and 35 years old in good health. Both conserved end residues are part of each CDR3. Each record gives: CDR3 length, V gene, J gene, CDR3 protein.

13	TRBV12-3/TRBV12-4	TRBJ2-7	CASRHPSSYEQYF
15	TRBV11-2	TRBJ1-1	CASSVRQPMNTEAFF
16	TRBV15	TRBJ2-3	CATSKLQGIITDTQYF
15	TRBV6-6	TRBJ2-4	CASSSFGEGANIQYF
14	TRBV5-1	TRBJ2-1	CASSLAGKYNEQFF
14	TRBV6-5	TRBJ2-4	CASSKRQKERIQYF
15	TRBV10-3	TRBJ2-5	CAISESRLAPETQYF
17	TRBV7-3	TRBJ1-1	CASSPDRPGRMNTEAFF
14	TRBV12-3/TRBV12-4	TRBJ1-2	CASSLESGNYGYTF
17	TRBV4-3	TRBJ1-4	CASSQDLGRGSHEKLFF
16	TRBV20-1	TRBJ1-4	CSAAKGAWNPNEKLFF
13	TRBV12-3/TRBV12-4	TRBJ2-3	CASSLDLRSTQYF
13	TRBV10-3	TRBJ1-5	CAKPDRTNQPQHF
15	TRBV7-2	TRBJ1-5	CASSRDRESNQPQHF
17	TRBV5-1	TRBJ2-6	CASSPGQGLPGANVLTF
15	TRBV20-1	-	CSATPRSNSYNEQYF
17	TRBV10-3	TRBJ1-5	CAISENQLRVGNQPQHF
14	TRBV29-1	TRBJ2-1	CSVGRRLSSDEQFF
14	TRBV2	TRBJ2-7	CASSEAPGSREQYF
15	TRBV11-2	TRBJ1-2	CASRTGVAANYGYTF
14	TRBV5-5	TRBJ2-1	CASSLTGRGQGPFF
13	TRBV29-1	TRBJ1-5	CSVDSGIDQPQHF
15	TRBV20-1	TRBJ1-2	CSARKSGGFNYGYTF
13	TRBV24-1	TRBJ2-3	CATSVGSTDTQYF
16	TRBV6-7	TRBJ1-2	CASIPGGPPFDYGYTF
14	TRBV20-1	TRBJ1-4	CSALGTHGWGKLFF
12	TRBV6-2/TRBV6-3	TRBJ2-7	CASSDANDEQYF
15	TRBV12-3/TRBV12-4	TRBJ1-2	CASSYRTEVNYGYTF
19	TRBV9	TRBJ2-3	CASSPPRQTSGGVTDTQYF
15	TRBV2	TRBJ2-3	CASRSASGGTDTQYF
17	TRBV7-2	TRBJ1-1	CASSRGPEWPMNTEAFF
15	TRBV12-3/TRBV12-4	TRBJ2-1	CASTISGGSHNEQFF
16	TRBV18	TRBJ1-2	CASSPADRAIHYGYTF
16	TRBV27	TRBJ2-3	CASSPGSGGVTDTQYF
12	TRBV29-1	TRBJ1-1	CSVRGRFTEAFF
14	TRBV29-1	TRBJ2-1	CSVEDWGQGTEQFF
12	TRBV29-1	TRBJ1-2	CSVRGRREGYTF
17	TRBV7-6	TRBJ2-2	CASSLSTGQGDTGELFF
16	TRBV29-1	TRBJ1-2	CSVEKMEAGLNYGYTF
15	TRBV20-1	TRBJ2-3	CSARDGAQVTDTQYF
14	TRBV6-5	TRBJ1-2	CASTSFRGLGGYTF
15	TRBV9	TRBJ1-2	CASSVGRESAGGYTF
12	TRBV20-1	TRBJ1-4	CSARRLNEKLFF
13	TRBV12-3/TRBV12-4	TRBJ2-1	CASSPTSAEEQFF
15	TRBV27	TRBJ2-7	CASSREIGRFYEQYF
17	TRBV6-2/TRBV6-3	TRBJ2-1	CASSYPLDRGGSNEQFF
18	TRBV9	TRBJ1-1	CASSVDETVSWGNTEAFF
14	TRBV3-1	TRBJ1-6	CASSQGTQNSPLHF